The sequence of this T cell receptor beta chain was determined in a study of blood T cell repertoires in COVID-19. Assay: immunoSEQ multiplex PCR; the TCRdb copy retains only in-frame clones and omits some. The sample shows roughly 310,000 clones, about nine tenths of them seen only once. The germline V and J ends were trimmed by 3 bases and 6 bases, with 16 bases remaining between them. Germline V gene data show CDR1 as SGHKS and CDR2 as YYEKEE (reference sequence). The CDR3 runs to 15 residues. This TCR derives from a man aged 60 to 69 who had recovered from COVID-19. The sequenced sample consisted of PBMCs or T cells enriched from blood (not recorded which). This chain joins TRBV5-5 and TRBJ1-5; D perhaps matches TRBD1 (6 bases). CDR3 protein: CASSWGRGEGQPQHF. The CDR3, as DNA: TGTGCCAGCAGCTGGGGGCGAGGGGAGGGTCAGCCCCAGCATTTT.